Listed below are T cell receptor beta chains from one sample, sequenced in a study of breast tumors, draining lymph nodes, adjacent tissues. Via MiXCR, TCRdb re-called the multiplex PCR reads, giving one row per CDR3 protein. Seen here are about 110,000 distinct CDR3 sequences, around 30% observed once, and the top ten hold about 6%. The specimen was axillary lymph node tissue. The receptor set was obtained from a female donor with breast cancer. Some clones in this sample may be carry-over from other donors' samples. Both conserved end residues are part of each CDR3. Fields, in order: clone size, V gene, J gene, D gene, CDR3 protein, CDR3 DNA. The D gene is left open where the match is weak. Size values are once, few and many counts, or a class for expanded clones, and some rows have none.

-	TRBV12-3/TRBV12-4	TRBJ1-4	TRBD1	CASSSTTGRVATNEKLFF	TGTGCCAGCAGTTCGACGACAGGGAGGGTAGCAACTAATGAAAAACTGTTTTTT
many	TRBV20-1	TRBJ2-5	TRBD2	CSARPVAGFQETQYF	TGCAGTGCTAGACCCGTAGCGGGGTTCCAAGAGACCCAGTACTTC
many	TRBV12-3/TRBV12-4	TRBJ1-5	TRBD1	CASSFSQGGRGINQPQHF	TGTGCCAGCAGTTTTTCGCAGGGGGGCAGGGGGATCAATCAGCCCCAGCATTTT
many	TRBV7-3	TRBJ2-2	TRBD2	CASSPSGGAETGELFF	TGTGCCAGCAGCCCTAGCGGGGGGGCAGAAACCGGGGAGCTGTTTTTT
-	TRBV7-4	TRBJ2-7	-	CASSLKGGTYEQYF	TGTGCCAGCAGCTTAAAGGGCGGAACCTACGAGCAGTACTTC
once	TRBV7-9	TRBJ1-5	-	CTSSLEASGTQHF	TGTACCAGCAGCTTAGAGGCTAGTGGTACGCAGCATTTT
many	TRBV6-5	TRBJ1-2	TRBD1	CASSRDSPRGYTF	TGTGCCAGCAGTCGGGACAGCCCTAGAGGCTACACCTTC
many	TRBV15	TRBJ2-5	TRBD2	CATSRGAGGARGETQYF	TGTGCCACCAGCCGGGGGGCGGGGGGGGCGCGGGGGGAGACCCAGTACTTC
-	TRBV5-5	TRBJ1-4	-	CASSPGVRVFNEKLFF	TGTGCCAGCAGCCCTGGGGTCAGGGTCTTTAATGAAAAACTGTTTTTT
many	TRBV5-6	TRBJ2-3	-	CASSKGFNTDTQYF	TGTGCCAGCAGCAAGGGGTTTAACACAGATACGCAGTATTTT
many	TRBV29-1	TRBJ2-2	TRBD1	CSAKERTGVTGELFF	TGCAGCGCCAAGGAACGGACAGGGGTCACCGGGGAGCTGTTTTTT
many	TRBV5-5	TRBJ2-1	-	CASSFYYNEQFF	TGTGCCAGCAGCTTTTATTACAATGAGCAGTTCTTC
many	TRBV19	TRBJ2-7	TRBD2	CASSRSGTSGSSYEQYF	TGTGCCAGTAGCAGATCCGGGACTAGCGGGAGTAGCTACGAGCAGTACTTC
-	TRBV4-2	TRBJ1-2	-	CASSQGQGAGGYAF	TGTGCCAGCAGCCAAGGTCAAGGGGCTGGGGGCTACGCCTTC
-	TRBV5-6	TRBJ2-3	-	CASNPDRRTWGTQYF	TGTGCCAGCAACCCGGATCGACGAACTTGGGGTACGCAGTATTTT
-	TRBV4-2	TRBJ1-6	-	CASSQDPDSSSPLHF	TGTGCCAGCAGCCAAGATCCGGACAGTAGTTCACCCCTCCACTTT
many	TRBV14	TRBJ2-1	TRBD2	CASSQKGTSGRGNEQFF	TGTGCCAGCAGCCAAAAGGGAACTAGCGGGAGGGGGAATGAGCAGTTCTTC
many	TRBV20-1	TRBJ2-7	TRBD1	CSVPKPGGYEQYF	TGCAGTGTCCCCAAACCAGGGGGCTACGAGCAGTACTTC
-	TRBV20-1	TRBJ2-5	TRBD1	CSASRTGGAETQYF	TGCAGTGCTAGTAGAACAGGGGGCGCTGAGACCCAGTACTTC
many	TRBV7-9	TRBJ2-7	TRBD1	CASSLAGGTGRRHEQYF	TGTGCCAGCAGCTTAGCCGGAGGGACAGGGAGGCGGCACGAGCAGTACTTC
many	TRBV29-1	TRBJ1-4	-	CSGRGALNEKLFF	TGCAGCGGGCGGGGGGCCCTTAATGAAAAACTGTTTTTT
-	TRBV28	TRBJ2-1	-	CATGRPDRRPYNEQFF	TGTGCCACGGGGAGGCCGGACAGGCGGCCCTACAATGAGCAGTTCTTC
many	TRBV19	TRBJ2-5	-	CASSTAVGETQYF	TGTGCCAGTAGTACGGCCGTGGGGGAGACCCAGTACTTC
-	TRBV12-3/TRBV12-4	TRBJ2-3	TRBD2	CASRWTGGGVDTQYF	TGTGCCAGCAGATGGACCGGGGGGGGTGTAGATACGCAGTATTTT
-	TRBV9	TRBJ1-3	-	CASSTAGTSSGNTIYF	TGTGCCAGCAGCACGGCCGGGACAAGCTCTGGAAACACCATATATTTT
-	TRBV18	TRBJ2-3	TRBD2	CASSSGLAEASTDTQYF	TGTGCCAGCTCATCGGGACTAGCGGAAGCTAGCACAGATACGCAGTATTTT
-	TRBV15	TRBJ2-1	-	CATSRDNSYNEQFF	TGTGCCACCAGCAGGGACAACTCCTACAATGAGCAGTTCTTC
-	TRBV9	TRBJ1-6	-	CASSEGPNSPLHF	TGTGCCAGCAGCGAGGGACCTAATTCACCCCTCCACTTT
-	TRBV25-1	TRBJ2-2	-	CASSFYICSARDNARNTGELFF	-
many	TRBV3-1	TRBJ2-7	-	CASSQDLYRGGIYEQYF	TGTGCCAGCAGCCAAGATCTGTACAGGGGAGGAATCTACGAGCAGTACTTC
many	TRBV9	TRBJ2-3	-	CASSATLGRYTDTQYF	TGTGCCAGCAGCGCCACGTTGGGACGGTACACAGATACGCAGTATTTT
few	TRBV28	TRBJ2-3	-	CASSPSSPPRHTDTQYF	TGTGCCAGCAGCCCCTCTTCGCCCCCGCGTCATACGGATACGCAGTATTTT
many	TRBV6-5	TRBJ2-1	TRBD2	CATRLGTSASYNEQFF	TGTGCCACGCGCTTGGGAACTAGCGCCTCCTACAATGAGCAGTTCTTC
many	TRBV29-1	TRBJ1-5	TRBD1	CSVRLGQGSVAQHF	TGCAGCGTCCGTTTGGGACAGGGGTCGGTGGCCCAGCATTTT
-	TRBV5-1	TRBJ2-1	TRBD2	CASSFELAGDEQLF	TGCGCCAGCAGCTTTGAACTAGCGGGGGATGAGCAGCTCTTC
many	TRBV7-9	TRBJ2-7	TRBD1	CASSLGTGSYEQYF	TGTGCCAGCAGCTTAGGGACAGGATCCTACGAGCAGTACTTC
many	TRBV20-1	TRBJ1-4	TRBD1	CSATRQGRHEKLFF	TGCAGTGCTACTCGACAGGGCAGACATGAAAAACTGTTTTTT
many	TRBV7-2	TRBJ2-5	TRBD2	CASSLGGGGQETQYF	TGTGCCAGCAGCTTAGGTGGGGGGGGACAAGAGACCCAGTACTTC
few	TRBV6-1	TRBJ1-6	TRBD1	CASSRHRDRGPKSSYNSPLHF	TGTGCCAGCAGTCGCCACCGGGACAGGGGGCCTAAGAGCTCCTATAATTCACCCCTCCACTTT
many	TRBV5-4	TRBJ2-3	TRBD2	CASSWGGKRGGSTDTQYF	TGTGCCAGCAGCTGGGGAGGGAAGCGGGGGGGCAGCACAGATACGCAGTATTTT
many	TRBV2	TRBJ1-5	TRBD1	CASSPIRDSRTQPQHF	TGTGCCAGCAGCCCGATCCGGGACAGTCGAACTCAGCCCCAGCATTTT
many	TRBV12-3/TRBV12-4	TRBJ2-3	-	CASSWGDSADTQYF	TGTGCCAGCAGTTGGGGTGACAGCGCAGATACGCAGTATTTT
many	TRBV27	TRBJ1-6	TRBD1	CASSLWGPRQGADSPLHF	TGTGCCAGCAGTTTATGGGGCCCCCGACAGGGGGCGGATTCACCCCTCCACTTT
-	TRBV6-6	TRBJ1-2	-	CASTTANRDGYTF	TGTGCCAGCACCACAGCGAACAGGGATGGCTACACCTTC
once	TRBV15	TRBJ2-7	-	CATSSQGRTANEQYF	TGTGCCACCAGCAGCCAAGGCCGGACAGCCAACGAGCAGTACTTC
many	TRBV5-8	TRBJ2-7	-	CASRWGDSTSSYEQYF	TGTGCCAGCCGTTGGGGTGACAGTACGAGCTCCTACGAGCAGTACTTC
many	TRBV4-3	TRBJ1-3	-	CASSQDPQGRNTIYF	TGCGCCAGCAGCCAAGATCCGCAGGGTAGAAACACCATATATTTT
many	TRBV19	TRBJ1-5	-	CASSLTTGTTFNQPQHF	TGTGCCAGTAGTCTTACGACAGGCACTACCTTCAATCAGCCCCAGCATTTT
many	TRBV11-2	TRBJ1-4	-	CASSPLTVLTTNEKLFF	TGTGCCAGCAGCCCGTTGACAGTCCTTACAACTAATGAAAAACTGTTTTTT
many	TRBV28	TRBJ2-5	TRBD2	CASSFSSGRWGGAYQETQYF	TGTGCCAGCAGTTTCTCTAGCGGGCGATGGGGGGGTGCGTACCAAGAGACCCAGTACTTC
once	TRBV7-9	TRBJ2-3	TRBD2	CASSEGLAGVADTQYF	TGTGCCAGCAGCGAGGGACTAGCGGGAGTTGCAGATACGCAGTATTTT
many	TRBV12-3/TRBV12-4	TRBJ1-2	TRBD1	CASRTGNRYGYTF	TGTGCCAGCAGGACAGGGAATAGGTATGGCTACACCTTC
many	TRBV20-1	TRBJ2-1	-	CSAAIGGTREQFF	TGCAGTGCCGCAATTGGGGGAACCCGTGAGCAGTTCTTC
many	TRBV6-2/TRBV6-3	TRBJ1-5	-	CASSDDRSAQHF	TGTGCCAGCAGTGACGACAGGAGCGCCCAGCATTTT
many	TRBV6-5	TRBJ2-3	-	CASRPQGSTDTQYF	TGTGCCAGCAGGCCCCAGGGTAGCACAGATACGCAGTATTTT
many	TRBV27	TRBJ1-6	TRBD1	CASRGTAHSPLHF	TGTGCCAGCAGGGGGACAGCTCATTCACCCCTCCACTTT
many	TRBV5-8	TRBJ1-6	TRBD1	CASSLETGGIDSPLHF	TGTGCCAGCAGCTTGGAGACAGGGGGCATCGATTCACCCCTCCACTTT
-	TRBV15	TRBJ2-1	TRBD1	CATSTTDRGRVNNEQFF	TGTGCCACCAGCACAACGGACAGGGGTCGAGTTAACAATGAGCAGTTCTTC
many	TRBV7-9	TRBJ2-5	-	CASSFRNQETQYF	TGTGCCAGCAGCTTCAGAAACCAAGAGACCCAGTACTTC